The source of this T cell receptor (beta chain) is a study of cytomegalovirus exposure and HLA in healthy donors. Study details: Sequencing of 150 million to 200 million T cells in an earlier analysis found 100 million to 140 million unique TCR beta sequences. Across 350 to 500 genotyped donors, 65% to 90% landed in the Caucasian-associated ancestry cluster.

With 60 Vbeta and 13 Jbeta primers, the PCR was carried out. This table comes from immunoSEQ multiplex PCR, and its TCRdb copy is limited to in-frame clones, with some not included. The data contain around 98,000 clones, roughly 77% of them singletons. Regarding the study as a whole: A later analysis linked a missense DCLRE1C variant to TCR beta V- and J-gene trimming.

There are 13 residues in the CDR3. Deletions cut 4 bases from V and 3 bases from J, with 10 bases between. Germline lookup yields CDR1 SGHNT and CDR2 YYREEE (reference sequence). Healthy bone marrow donors made up the donor group. Regarding this clone: What it binds is unknown.

What was sequenced was PBMCs. The V and J genes are TRBV5-4 and TRBJ2-5; D might be TRBD1 (5 bases). This TCR came from a man aged 40-49 years in good health and CMV-seronegative. CDR3: CASSPRAEETQYF. CDR3 DNA: TGTGCCAGCAGCCCCAGGGCCGAAGAGACCCAGTACTTC.